Following are 8 T cell receptor beta chains from one sample sequenced in a study of tumor and adjacent non-tumor tissue in lung cancer. The template was RNA from unsorted bulk tissue. TCRbeta libraries were built with three rounds of nested PCR, modified from ARM-PCR. MiXCR, applied by TCRdb to the multiplex PCR reads, yields one record per CDR3 protein. Among 200,000 or so distinct CDR3 sequences listed, about two thirds were seen once. What was sequenced was lung tumor tissue. Receptor source: a man in his 60s with non-small cell lung cancer.

The CDR3, as DNA: TGTGCCAGCAGTCTGGGACTAGCGGGGGACTCCTACAATGAGCAGTTCTTC. Its protein product is CASSLGLAGDSYNEQFF. The V and J genes are TRBV12-3 or TRBV12-4 and TRBJ2-1; 14 bases agree with TRBD2. With 5 bases clipped from V and 0 bases from J, the junction kept 3 bases outside the gene matches. This CDR3 has 17 residues.

V gene TRBV28 combines with J gene TRBJ2-3, with D possibly called TRBD1 or TRBD2 (6 bases each). The V gene lost 3 bases and the J gene lost 4 bases, with 20 bases spanning the gap. Germline values: CDR1 MDHEN, CDR2 SYDVKM. There are 17 residues in the CDR3. Here the CDR3 DNA reads TGTGCCAGCAGTTTGGCCAGTGGTCGGGGGCCTGCAGATACGCAGTATTTT. Translating it yields CASSLASGRGPADTQYF. Full variable domain (outside the CDR3, taken from reference TRBV28 and TRBJ2-3): DVKVTQSSRYLVKRTGEKVFLECVQDMDHENMFWYRQDPGLGLRLIYFSYDVKMKEKGDIPEGYSVSREKKERFSLILESASTNQTSMYLCASSLASGRGPADTQYFGPGTRLTVL.

Of note for this clonotype: It may be a read error: a sequence one base away is much more abundant. This chain links TRBV20-1 with TRBJ2-4, with unresolved D. The CDR3 is made up of 12 amino acids. In germline, CDR1 is DFQATT, CDR2 SNEGSKA (reference sequence). Trimming shortened V by 5 bases and J by 8 bases, and 13 bases separated the two germline ends. The CDR3 nucleotides read TGCAGTGCTTTACTCGAATGTGACATTCAGTACTTC. It specifies CSALLECDIQYF.

As to this clonotype: This sequence may be a read error, since a much larger clone differs from it by one base. The chain combines TRBV6-5 with TRBJ2-3; 9 nucleotides align to TRBD1. Germline assignment: CDR1 MNHEY and CDR2 SVGAGI. The CDR3 totals 17 residues. DNA of the CDR3: TGTGCCAGCAGTTACGGTCGCGGGACAGGGCCCCCAGATACGGAGTATTTT. Its protein product is CASSYGRGTGPPDTEYF.

To note about this clonotype: A much larger clone differs by one base, so this may be a read error. The final CDR3 position lacks the conserved phenylalanine or tryptophan, pointing to a likely read error. The gene calls are TRBV29-1 and TRBJ2-7; TRBD1 agrees at 7 bases. CDR3 length: 12 residues. Germline trimming cut 8 bases from V and 5 bases from J; bases unmatched to any gene: 9. Germline lookup yields CDR1 SQVTM and CDR2 ANQGSEA. The CDR3 DNA reads TGCAGCTTTAACAGGGGACCTAACGAGCAGTACTAC. As protein: CSFNRGPNEQYY.

The chain joins TRBV12-3 or TRBV12-4 to TRBJ2-6, with D perhaps given as TRBD1 or TRBD2 (5 bases each). The V end was cut by 6 bases, the J end by 4 bases, with 22 bases between. The CDR3 length is 18 residues. CDR3 in DNA: TGTGCCAGCAGGCCGACGGTCGGGTCGAGGGGAGGGGCCAACGTCCTGACTTTC. Amino acids: CASRPTVGSRGGANVLTF.

As regards this clonotype: The junction differs from germline at one of its ends, possibly a read error. The chain recombines TRBV11-3 with TRBJ2-2; 8 nucleotides line up with TRBD2. The CDR3 contains 16 residues. Germline lookup yields CDR1 SGHNT and CDR2 YENEEA. The CDR3 region has the DNA TGTGCCATCAGCCTCACTAGCGGTAGTGGCACCGGGGAGCTGTTTTTT. Translated, it gives CAISLTSGSGTGELFF.

This clonotype was observed once. The junction and the germline gene differ at one end; a read error may be behind it. The J gene is TRBJ1-1, the V gene TRBV29-1; a weak D match, TRBD1 (6 bases). The germline V gene has CDR1 SQVTM and CDR2 ANQGSEA. The CDR3 is 13 amino acids. CDR3 loop: CSVHGTRNSEAFF. The CDR3 DNA follows: TGCAGCGTCCACGGGACAAGGAACTCTGAAGCTTTTTTT. Full variable domain (rest looked up from reference TRBV29-1 and TRBJ1-1): SAVISQKPSRDICQRGTSLTIQCQVDSQVTMMFWYRQQPGQSLTLIATANQGSEATYESGFVIDKFPISRPNLTFSTLTVSNMSPEDSSIYLCSVHGTRNSEAFFGQGTRLTVV.